This T cell receptor (beta chain) was found in a study of cytomegalovirus exposure and HLA in healthy donors. V was pared by 5 bases and J by 5 bases, with 12 bases of the junction left unmatched. Looked up from germline, CDR1 is SGHAT and CDR2 is FQNNGV. CDR3 size: 16 residues. The PCR employed 60 Vbeta primers together with 13 Jbeta primers. The protocol was immunoSEQ multiplex PCR, while the TCRdb copy is restricted to in-frame clones and leaves out a portion. This table holds 200,000 to 300,000 clones, about 85% found once. This chain connects TRBV11-2 to TRBJ1-5; 7 bases are a match to TRBD1. This receptor was obtained from a girl aged 2-9 years in good health and CMV-seronegative. Sequenced sample: PBMCs. As DNA, the CDR3 is TGTGCCAGCAGCCGAGGGCCTACAGGGGTGCATCAGCCCCAGCATTTT. Amino acids: CASSRGPTGVHQPQHF.